A single sample is the source of the 25 T cell receptor beta chains below, sequenced in a study of blood T cells in healthy people across ages. A J-beta primer mix and a sample-barcoded 5' primer were used in a second PCR of about 7 to 12 cycles. TCRdb recomputed calls from the 5' RACE reads with MiXCR, one row per CDR3 protein. This table holds over 600,000 distinct CDR3 sequences, about 42% found once. The sequencing sample was made of blood. Receptors were obtained from a man older than 75 in good health.

The chain joins TRBV6-6 to TRBJ2-5; the D gene is possibly TRBD1 (6 bases). Between the trimmed V and J ends, which lost 0 bases and 12 bases, there was a span of 20 bases. CDR3 size: 15 residues. Germline V CDR1 and CDR2: MNHNY, SVGAGI (reference sequence). The CDR3 region has the DNA TGTGCCAGCAGTTACTCCGGACAGCAGAACTACGAGGAGTACTTC. The encoded protein is CASSYSGQQNYEEYF.

J is TRBJ2-7 and V is TRBV29-1, with 7 nucleotides matching TRBD1. The germline gives CDR1 SQVTM, CDR2 ANQGSEA. The length of the CDR3 is 13 residues. J gave up 6 bases and V 7 bases, and 12 bases lay outside the gene matches. CDR3 sequence reads: CSATGQSVGEQYF. The CDR3 DNA reads TGCAGCGCTACGGGACAGTCTGTCGGCGAGCAGTACTTC.

This clonotype was recorded at least ten times. CDR3 DNA: TGCGCCAGCAGCTTGTATCCCTCGGAAGAGCAGTTCTTC. This encodes CASSLYPSEEQFF. J is TRBJ2-1 and V is TRBV5-1; no clear D gene. Germline V lookup: CDR1 SGHRS, CDR2 YFSETQ. The V end lost 1 base, the J end lost 10 bases, and 12 bases lay between the germline ends. This CDR3 contains 13 residues.

The chain uses TRBV5-1 and TRBJ2-2, with 7 bases aligning to TRBD1. The J segment lost 4 bases and the V segment lost 5 bases, leaving 8 bases of the junction unmatched. This CDR3 comprises 15 residues. Germline V gene sequence: CDR1 SGHRS, CDR2 YFSETQ. The CDR3 DNA sequence: TGCGCCAGCAGACCTACAGGGGATATCACCGGGGAGCTGTTTTTT. It translates to CASRPTGDITGELFF.

The chain carries TRBV7-9 and TRBJ2-4; D gene ambiguous. The closer fit of TRBJ2-7 to the DNA end suggests the J call may be wrong. CDR1 and CDR2 (germline): SEHNR, FQNEAQ (reference sequence). This CDR3 is built from 18 residues. The CDR3 here is CASSPSLTTGLPIYEQYF. CDR3 nucleotides: TGTGCCAGCAGCCCCAGCCTTACTACCGGGCTCCCGATCTACGAGCAGTACTTC.

The chain has TRBV20-1 and TRBJ2-1, with a tentative D call TRBD2 (5 bases). The V end lost 5 bases, the J end lost 0 bases, and 11 bases lay between the germline ends. The CDR3 is made up of 14 amino acids. Germline CDR1 is DFQATT and CDR2 is SNEGSKA (reference sequence). This chain's CDR3 is CSAPGVSSYNEQFF. The CDR3 nucleotides are TGCAGTGCTCCCGGGGTTAGCTCCTACAATGAGCAGTTCTTC.

To note about this clonotype: A read error may be the cause here, since a much bigger clone is one base away. The chain combines TRBV29-1 with TRBJ2-7; D perhaps matches TRBD1 (5 bases). From germline, CDR1 is SQVTM and CDR2 ANQGSEA. The CDR3 spans 15 residues. The CDR3 DNA sequence: TGCAGCGCTGAAGGAAGGGGCGTATCCTCCTACGAGCAGTACTTC. It encodes CSAEGRGVSSYEQYF.

This chain links TRBV27 with TRBJ2-2, with 11 bases that match TRBD2. The CDR3 extends over 18 amino acids. Per germline, CDR1 MNHEY and CDR2 SMNVEV (reference sequence). Trimming removed 2 bases from V and 4 bases from J; junction bases left unmatched: 9. CDR3 DNA sequence: TGTGCCAGCAGTTTAAGACTAGCGGGACAAGGAGGCACCGGGGAGCTGTTTTTT. Translating it yields CASSLRLAGQGGTGELFF.

The chain recombines TRBV7-9 with TRBJ2-1, with 13 bases aligning to TRBD2. Trimming cost V 5 bases and J 9 bases; bases outside gene matches: 19. Germline CDR1 and CDR2: SEHNR and FQNEAQ (reference sequence). The CDR3 has 19 amino acids. This chain's CDR3 is CASSRPTTTSGRSSCEQFF. The CDR3 coding sequence is TGTGCCAGCAGCCGACCCACGACGACTAGCGGGAGGTCCAGTTGTGAGCAGTTCTTC.

The chain combines TRBV15 with TRBJ1-1; D may be TRBD1 (5 bases). CDR1 is LNHNV and CDR2 is YYDKDF in the germline V gene (reference sequence). There are 16 residues in the CDR3. Trimming removed 0 bases at V and 8 bases at J, with 19 bases between. The CDR3 protein is CATSRDRGVGKTEAFF. The CDR3 nucleotides read TGTGCCACCAGCAGAGATCGGGGGGTCGGAAAAACCGAAGCTTTCTTT.

This chain links TRBV27 with TRBJ1-5; D not certain. This CDR3 is built from 14 residues. V was clipped by 5 bases and J by 6 bases, with 14 bases between them. Germline lookup yields CDR1 MNHEY and CDR2 SMNVEV (reference sequence). CDR3 coding DNA: TGTGCCAGCAGTGTGCAGCGAGGGAGTCAGCCCCAGCATTTT. Protein product: CASSVQRGSQPQHF.

This clonotype was counted only a few times. The chain couples TRBV7-2 to TRBJ2-5; TRBD2 matches 10 bases. The end of the DNA fits TRBJ2-7 better, so the J call may be wrong. Germline CDR1 is SGHTA and CDR2 is FQGNSA. The CDR3 is made up of 14 amino acids. The CDR3 sequence: CASSYPSGSYEQYF. The CDR3 DNA reads as TGTGCCAGCAGCTACCCTAGCGGGAGTTACGAGCAGTACTTC.

This clonotype was found once. A much larger clone sits a single nucleotide away, making a read error possible. V gene TRBV3-1 combines with J gene TRBJ2-2; D ambiguous. Trimming pared 7 bases from V and 0 bases from J, leaving 3 bases between. This CDR3 has 12 residues. Germline V gives CDR1 LGHDT, CDR2 YNNKEL (reference sequence). The DNA for the CDR3 is TGTGCCAGCAATTCGAACACCGGGGAGCTGTTTTTT. Residues: CASNSNTGELFF.

The chain joins TRBV7-2 to TRBJ2-5; D ambiguous. CDR3 size: 17 residues. The V and J ends lost 1 base and 5 bases respectively, with 20 bases between them. Germline CDR1 is SGHTA and CDR2 is FQGNSA. CDR3 amino acids: CASSLVYGSIMGETQYF. The CDR3, as DNA: TGTGCCAGCAGCTTAGTCTACGGCAGCATAATGGGGGAGACCCAGTACTTC.

The chain is built from TRBV7-2 and TRBJ2-2; 8 bases align to TRBD2. The trim removed 5 bases at V and 8 bases at J, leaving 16 bases unmatched. CDR3 length equals 17 residues. Germline assignment: CDR1 SGHTA and CDR2 FQGNSA. The CDR3 sequence is CASSRDAGTSQTGELFF. CDR3 nucleotides: TGTGCCAGCAGCCGTGACGCCGGGACTAGTCAAACGGGGGAGCTGTTTTTT.

This clonotype occurred a few times. This rearrangement joins TRBV9 to TRBJ2-4; D unclear. The J call is doubtful: the DNA matches TRBJ2-7 better. The CDR3 is 12 residues long. Germline V gives CDR1 SGDLS, CDR2 YYNGEE. CDR3 loop: CASSVDGHEQYF. CDR3 DNA: TGTGCCAGCAGCGTAGATGGGCACGAGCAGTACTTC.

In this sample, this clonotype turned up a few times. This rearrangement joins TRBV11-2 to TRBJ2-5; TRBD1 agrees at 7 bases. The J segment lost 5 bases and the V segment lost 5 bases, leaving 17 bases of the junction unmatched. This CDR3 is 17 amino acids long. Germline V gene data show CDR1 as SGHAT and CDR2 as FQNNGV. CDR3 amino acids: CASSPSTPTGNMETQYF. The CDR3 DNA follows: TGTGCCAGCAGCCCTTCGACACCGACAGGGAACATGGAGACCCAGTACTTC. Supplemented by reference TRBV11-2 and TRBJ2-5, the full variable domain reads EAGVAQSPRYKIIEKRQSVAFWCNPISGHATLYWYQQILGQGPKLLIQFQNNGVVDDSQLPKDRFSAERLKGVDSTLKIQPAKLEDSAVYLCASSPSTPTGNMETQYFGPGTRLLVL.

This clonotype was counted only a few times. The chain carries TRBV6-6 and TRBJ2-5, with TRBD1 matching over 7 bases. The V gene end was trimmed by 6 bases and the J gene end by 2 bases; junction bases not matched to a gene: 9. Germline CDR1 and CDR2: MNHNY and SVGAGI (reference sequence). The CDR3 has 15 amino acids. The DNA for the CDR3 is TGTGCCAGCAGCTCTCCGGCCAGGGGGCAAGAGACCCAGTACTTC. This encodes CASSSPARGQETQYF.

This clonotype was seen a few times. This chain uses TRBV2 with TRBJ1-5; D remains ambiguous. The V end lost 4 bases, the J end lost 0 bases, and 10 bases lay between the germline ends. The length of the CDR3 is 15 residues. The germline gives CDR1 SNHLY, CDR2 FYNNEI. The CDR3 protein is CASSVAGNSNQPQHF. CDR3 DNA: TGTGCCAGCAGTGTGGCGGGGAATAGCAATCAGCCCCAGCATTTT.

This clonotype has a handful of counts. The rearrangement uses TRBV7-9 and TRBJ1-5, with 8 bases lining up with TRBD1. V trimming: 5 bases; J trimming: 2 bases; junction bases outside the gene matches: 8. Germline CDR1 is SEHNR and CDR2 is FQNEAQ (reference sequence). The CDR3 length is 16 residues. This CDR3 is CASSVGTGAGNQPQHF. The CDR3 DNA sequence: TGTGCCAGCAGCGTCGGGACAGGTGCTGGCAATCAGCCCCAGCATTTT.

V is TRBV20-1 and J is TRBJ2-1; possibly TRBD2 for D (6 bases). The tail of the sequence fits TRBJ2-7 better, so the J call may be wrong. Germline V gene sequence: CDR1 DFQATT, CDR2 SNEGSKA (reference sequence). The CDR3 runs 13 residues. The CDR3 protein is CSARADYTYEQYF. The CDR3 bases are TGCAGTGCTAGAGCGGACTACACCTACGAGCAGTACTTC.

The chain links TRBV12-3 or TRBV12-4 to TRBJ2-5; 7 bases line up with TRBD1. The CDR3 has 15 amino acids. Unmatched junction bases numbered 10, after V lost 5 bases and J lost 4 bases. This CDR3 reads CASSPGTVSAETQYF. The DNA for the CDR3 is TGTGCCAGCAGTCCCGGGACAGTTTCAGCAGAGACCCAGTACTTC.

V is TRBV7-8 and J is TRBJ1-4; D call uncertain. The CDR3 sequence is 15 residues long. The germline V gene has CDR1 SGHVS and CDR2 FQNEAQ. The ends were cut back, 2 bases at V and 5 bases at J, with 12 bases in the middle. The CDR3 reads CASSLYLGSNEKLFF. DNA of the CDR3: TGTGCCAGCAGCTTATACCTGGGGTCGAATGAAAAACTGTTTTTT.

This chain links TRBV20-1 with TRBJ2-2, with 11 bases that match TRBD2. V dropped 0 bases and J dropped 3; count of bases not matched to a gene: 9. The CDR3 extends over 18 amino acids. Germline assignment: CDR1 DFQATT and CDR2 SNEGSKA (reference sequence). The CDR3 DNA is TGCAGTGCTAGAGACCACCGGACTAGCGGGCCTTACACCGGGGAGCTGTTTTTT. This sequence encodes CSARDHRTSGPYTGELFF.

Comments on this clonotype: A much larger clone differs from this one at a single base, so this may be a read error. The chain has TRBV6-1 and TRBJ2-7; the D gene could be TRBD1 or TRBD2 (5 bases each). Trimming removed 6 bases at V and 10 bases at J, with 37 bases between. From germline, CDR1 is MNHNS and CDR2 SASEGT. The CDR3 loop spans 19 amino acids. Here the CDR3 reads CASSAPPAYNTGLEEAQYF. The DNA of the CDR3 is TGTGCCAGCAGCGCACCGCCTGCATACAACACGGGGCTCGAAGAGGCCCAGTACTTC.